Following are 32 T cell receptor beta chains from one sample sequenced in a study of regulatory T cells in long-lasting Graves disease. Construction of TCR beta libraries relied on iRepertoire HTBI primers and on Arm-PCR targeting CDR3 regions. TCRdb reanalysed the multiplex PCR reads using MiXCR and keeps one entry per CDR3 protein. The sample consists of 550,000 to 650,000 distinct CDR3 sequences, about 16% of them appearing once. Time point: newly diagnosed GD, antithyroid drugs for less than 3 months. Extracted RNA from PBMCs served as the source of the TCR library. These data were also reused for a study on T cells in Graves' hyperthyroidism and ophthalmopathy.

The input for sequencing was peripheral blood mononuclear cells (PBMCs), taken at new diagnosis, from a patient treated with antithyroid drugs. The receptors were sampled from a man younger than 35 with Graves disease.

This chain joins TRBV10-3 and TRBJ2-3; D gene uncertain. Between the trimmed V and J ends, which lost 0 bases and 4 bases, there was a span of 8 bases. CDR1 ENHRY and CDR2 SYGVKD come from the germline V gene. The CDR3 covers 14 residues. The CDR3 bases are TGTGCCATCAGTGAGTCGAAAACCTCAGATACGCAGTATTTT. This codes for CAISESKTSDTQYF.

The chain has TRBV7-9 and TRBJ2-6, with 7 nucleotides matching TRBD1. V dropped 4 bases and J dropped 4; count of bases not matched to a gene: 7. This CDR3 has 16 residues. CDR1 and CDR2 from the germline V gene are SEHNR and FQNEAQ (reference sequence). The CDR3 DNA reads TGTGCCAGCAGCTCGAGACAGGGATCCGGGGCCAACGTCCTGACTTTC. Translation: CASSSRQGSGANVLTF.

This clonotype was recorded many times. An end of the junction does not agree with germline; a read error may underlie this. The chain links TRBV3-1 to TRBJ2-1; D is perhaps TRBD1 (6 bases). The CDR3 runs to 14 residues. Germline-derived CDR1 and CDR2 are LGHDT and YNNKEL (reference sequence). In DNA, the CDR3 is TGTGCCAGCACCCAAGGGGGAGCGAGAATTGAGCAGTTCTTC. Protein sequence: CASTQGGARIEQFF.

As for this clonotype: A much larger clone lies one base from this, so it may be a read error. The rearrangement links TRBV7-9 to TRBJ2-1; 9 nucleotides line up with TRBD2. CDR3 size: 15 residues. The ends lost 3 bases at V and 12 bases at J; junction bases unmatched: 12. Germline assignment: CDR1 SEHNR and CDR2 FQNEAQ (reference sequence). In DNA form, the CDR3 reads TGTGCCAGCAGCTTGGCCCGGACTAGCGACGGTGGGCAGTTCTTC. Residues: CASSLARTSDGGQFF.

This clonotype occurred many times. The chain recombines TRBV6-1 with TRBJ1-1; maybe TRBD1 (6 bases). The ends were cut back, 6 bases at V and 4 bases at J, with 12 bases in the middle. Germline assignment: CDR1 MNHNS and CDR2 SASEGT. The CDR3 has 13 residues. Here the CDR3 DNA reads TGTGCCAGCAGCCTACAGGGCACCACTGAAGCTTTCTTT. It translates to CASSLQGTTEAFF.

The rearrangement links TRBV19 to TRBJ2-7, with 8 bases that match TRBD2. The CDR3 is 15 residues long. Losses at the gene ends were 0 bases for V and 4 bases for J; bases not matched to a gene: 5. Per the germline V gene, CDR1 is LNHDA and CDR2 is SQIVND (reference sequence). Here the CDR3 reads CASSIDSSGRYEQYF. The CDR3 bases are TGTGCCAGTAGTATAGATTCAAGCGGGAGATACGAGCAGTACTTC. Together with reference TRBV19 and TRBJ2-7, the CDR3 gives the full variable domain: DGGITQSPKYLFRKEGQNVTLSCEQNLNHDAMYWYRQDPGQGLRLIYYSQIVNDFQKGDIAEGYSVSREKKESFPLTVTSAQKNPTAFYLCASSIDSSGRYEQYFGPGTRLTVT.

In this sample, this clonotype turned up a few times. This sequence joins TRBV5-1 and TRBJ2-1, with D uncertain. Germline V gene lookup returns CDR1 SGHRS and CDR2 YFSETQ. The CDR3 covers 15 residues. Trimming left V 2 bases short and J 0 bases short, with 9 bases between. CDR3 coding DNA: TGCGCCAGCAGCTTTCGGATACTCTCCTACAATGAGCAGTTCTTC. It yields the protein CASSFRILSYNEQFF.

This chain joins TRBV30 and TRBJ1-2; D possibly corresponds to TRBD1 (6 bases). V was trimmed by 4 bases and J by 2 bases, leaving 14 bases between them. The CDR3 runs 14 residues. CDR1 GTSNPN and CDR2 SVGIG come from the germline V gene (reference sequence). In DNA, the CDR3 is TGTGCCTGGACAGGGGTTCCCTACAACTATGGCTACACCTTC. It codes for CAWTGVPYNYGYTF.

This chain connects TRBV4-1 to TRBJ2-5, with D unresolved. The CDR3 spans 13 residues. Germline V gene lookup returns CDR1 MGHRA and CDR2 YSYEKL. V dropped 2 bases and J dropped 5 bases, with 9 bases sitting between them. CDR3 amino acids: CASSQRVGETQYF. The CDR3 nucleotides read TGCGCCAGCAGCCAACGCGTCGGGGAGACCCAGTACTTC.

This clonotype was seen a few times. The chain's CDR3 is CASRVQGGYTEAFF. DNA for the CDR3: TGCGCCAGCAGAGTCCAGGGAGGATACACTGAAGCTTTCTTT. V is TRBV5-1 and J is TRBJ1-1; D may be TRBD1 (5 bases). Germline lookup yields CDR1 SGHRS and CDR2 YFSETQ. This CDR3 is built from 14 residues. Trimming removed 5 bases at V and 3 bases at J, with 14 bases between.

This clonotype was counted ten times or more. V is TRBV29-1 and J is TRBJ1-1; the D is unclear. Trimming shortened V by 2 bases and J by 2 bases, and 6 bases separated the two germline ends. Per the germline V gene, CDR1 is SQVTM and CDR2 is ANQGSEA. This CDR3 is built from 12 residues. The CDR3 loop reads CSVEQTNTEAFF. CDR3 bases: TGCAGCGTTGAACAGACTAACACTGAAGCTTTCTTT.

This clonotype came up many times. The chain employs TRBV6-2 or TRBV6-3 and TRBJ1-1; possible D gene TRBD1, 5 bases. Germline CDR1 is MNHEY and CDR2 is SVGEGT. Trimming cost V 3 bases and J 2 bases, with 13 bases left between them. The CDR3 runs 15 residues. The CDR3 loop is CASSYEPGRNTEAFF. In DNA form, the CDR3 reads TGTGCCAGCAGTTATGAGCCAGGGAGAAACACTGAAGCTTTCTTT.

V gene TRBV6-5 combines with J gene TRBJ1-6; D might be TRBD1 (5 bases). Trimming removed 4 bases from V and 5 bases from J, with 12 bases in between. This CDR3 region has 15 residues. Germline V gene sequence: CDR1 MNHEY, CDR2 SVGAGI. The CDR3 DNA follows: TGTGCCAGCAGTTTCGCAGGGCCAAATAATTCACCCCTCCACTTT. Translated, it gives CASSFAGPNNSPLHF.

This chain connects TRBV28 to TRBJ2-2; no firm D call. V lost 4 bases to trimming and J lost 1 base, with 7 bases between them. The germline V gene encodes CDR1 MDHEN and CDR2 SYDVKM. The CDR3 spans 14 residues. The CDR3 DNA reads TGTGCCAGCAGTTCCTACCTGAACACCGGGGAGCTGTTTTTT. Protein product: CASSSYLNTGELFF.

This clonotype was counted many times. The chain employs TRBV6-2 or TRBV6-3 and TRBJ1-2; possible D gene TRBD1, 5 bases. Per the germline V gene, CDR1 is MNHEY and CDR2 is SVGEGT. This CDR3 spans 15 amino acids. V lost 5 bases to trimming and J lost 3 bases, with 16 bases between them. Here the CDR3 reads CASSGWGDRDYGYTF. CDR3 nucleotides: TGTGCCAGCAGTGGGTGGGGGGACCGTGACTATGGCTACACCTTC.

This clonotype was seen only a few times. The chain recombines TRBV7-9 with TRBJ2-2; TRBD2 matches at 10 bases. The junction had 6 bases not matched to a gene; V was cut back by 5 bases and J by 3 bases. The CDR3 consists of 16 residues. Germline V CDR1 and CDR2: SEHNR, FQNEAQ (reference sequence). CDR3 nucleotide sequence: TGTGCCAGCAGCGAGGGGACTAGCGAGGACACCGGGGAGCTGTTTTTT. Its protein is CASSEGTSEDTGELFF.

This clonotype was seen a handful of times. V usage is TRBV9 and J usage is TRBJ2-1; 15 positions agree with TRBD2. V lost 4 bases, J lost 9 bases, and 8 bases stayed unmatched. This CDR3 region has 16 residues. Germline loops: CDR1 SGDLS, CDR2 YYNGEE. The CDR3 loop reads CASSTGLAGGELEQFF. DNA for the CDR3: TGTGCCAGCAGCACGGGACTAGCGGGAGGCGAGCTTGAGCAGTTCTTC.

This clonotype came up many times. The chain employs TRBV27 and TRBJ2-1, with no clear D. The CDR3 extends over 14 amino acids. Germline V lookup: CDR1 MNHEY, CDR2 SMNVEV (reference sequence). V shed 0 bases and J shed 10 bases, with 13 bases lying between them. CDR3 region: CASSLSIGPREQFF. The CDR3 DNA follows: TGTGCCAGCAGTTTATCAATAGGGCCCAGGGAGCAGTTCTTC.

Note on this clonotype: This may be a read error: a much more frequent sequence differs by one nucleotide. The chain is built from TRBV11-1 and TRBJ1-5; D is unresolved. Trimming removed 1 base from V and 6 bases from J, with 7 bases in between. The CDR3 has 13 residues. Germline V gene sequence: CDR1 SGHAT, CDR2 FQDESV (reference sequence). The DNA for the CDR3 is TGTGCCAGCAGCTTAGGCCCGAGTCAGCCCCAGCATTTT. As protein: CASSLGPSQPQHF.

The gene calls are TRBV29-1 and TRBJ2-7; either TRBD1 or TRBD2 may fit D (5 bases each). Trimming removed 4 bases at V and 2 bases at J, with 6 bases between. This CDR3 has 11 amino acids. Germline V gene lookup returns CDR1 SQVTM and CDR2 ANQGSEA. The CDR3 DNA sequence: TGCAGCGTTGCGGGACCCTACGAGCAGTACTTC. This codes for CSVAGPYEQYF.

This clonotype came up a few times. V and J are TRBV5-1 and TRBJ2-2; possible D gene TRBD1, 6 bases. Germline V gene data show CDR1 as SGHRS and CDR2 as YFSETQ. The V end was cut by 0 bases, the J end by 5 bases, with 14 bases between. The CDR3 consists of 16 residues. The CDR3 loop reads CASSLVAGDGTGELFF. CDR3 in DNA: TGCGCCAGCAGCTTGGTCGCAGGGGACGGGACCGGGGAGCTGTTTTTT.

This clonotype appeared once. Germline and junction disagree at one end, which may indicate a read error. This chain links TRBV28 with TRBJ1-2; no reliable D call. CDR3 length: 12 amino acids. Germline CDR1 reads MDHEN; CDR2 reads SYDVKM. The CDR3 spells CAGSLPRNGYTF. The CDR3, as DNA: TGTGCCGGCAGTTTGCCCAGAAATGGCTACACCTTC.

The DNA for the CDR3 is TGTGCCACCGAGAAAGAAGGGACAGGGAGTTTCGACGAGCAGTACTTC. As protein: CATEKEGTGSFDEQYF. The V and J genes are TRBV6-1 and TRBJ2-7; 9 nucleotides line up with TRBD1. Germline V CDR1 and CDR2: MNHNS, SASEGT. The junction had 18 bases not matched to a gene; V was cut back by 10 bases and J by 5 bases. The CDR3 runs to 16 residues.

This clonotype was found many times. The chain combines TRBV2 with TRBJ1-1; no firm D call. This CDR3 comprises 12 residues. Germline values: CDR1 SNHLY, CDR2 FYNNEI. Trimming took 7 bases from V and 4 from J, leaving 10 bases between them. CDR3 residues: CASNRGSTEAFF. The CDR3 DNA is TGTGCCAGCAATCGGGGTTCCACTGAAGCTTTCTTT.

This clonotype turned up a few times. The chain uses TRBV5-4 and TRBJ2-7; 14 bases are shared with TRBD2. Germline CDR1 and CDR2: SGHNT and YYREEE (reference sequence). The CDR3 is 17 amino acids. Germline trimming cut 4 bases from V and 5 bases from J; bases unmatched to any gene: 11. The CDR3 region has the DNA TGTGCCAGCAGCCGGGGACTAGCGGGAGCGGAAACCCACGAGCAGTACTTC. Its protein product is CASSRGLAGAETHEQYF.

This chain connects TRBV28 to TRBJ1-4, with 8 bases fitting TRBD1. Germline loops: CDR1 MDHEN, CDR2 SYDVKM. There are 14 residues in the CDR3. Trimming took 6 bases from V and 6 from J; bases not matched to a gene: 6. The CDR3: CASSQGALDEKLFF. CDR3 DNA: TGTGCCAGCAGCCAGGGGGCGCTGGATGAAAAACTGTTTTTT. The full variable domain, rest sourced from reference TRBV28 and TRBJ1-4, is DVKVTQSSRYLVKRTGEKVFLECVQDMDHENMFWYRQDPGLGLRLIYFSYDVKMKEKGDIPEGYSVSREKKERFSLILESASTNQTSMYLCASSQGALDEKLFFGSGTQLSVL.

At least ten counts were recorded for this clonotype. This chain connects TRBV24-1 to TRBJ2-1; TRBD2 agrees at 9 bases. The CDR3 covers 19 residues. Germline V gene data show CDR1 as KGHDR and CDR2 as SFDVKD. The J segment lost 7 bases and the V segment lost 3 bases, leaving 18 bases of the junction unmatched. This CDR3 reads CATSDHRPNSGSVENEQFF. In nucleotides, the CDR3 is TGTGCCACCAGTGATCATCGCCCTAATAGCGGGAGCGTGGAAAATGAGCAGTTCTTC.

This clonotype was counted ten times or more. The chain joins TRBV2 to TRBJ2-7; a weak D match, TRBD2 (5 bases). Germline lookup yields CDR1 SNHLY and CDR2 FYNNEI. The CDR3 has 11 amino acids. The V end was cut by 4 bases, the J end by 9 bases, with 10 bases between. The CDR3 loop reads CASSGGLGQYF. CDR3 in DNA: TGTGCCAGCAGTGGAGGGCTGGGGCAGTACTTC.

Many counts were recorded for this clonotype. The chain is built from TRBV5-1 and TRBJ2-2; 10 nucleotides match TRBD2. The ends lost 2 bases at V and 4 bases at J; junction bases unmatched: 5. Per the germline V gene, CDR1 is SGHRS and CDR2 is YFSETQ. The CDR3 loop spans 16 amino acids. Here the CDR3 DNA reads TGCGCCAGCAGCTTAGGACTAGCGGACATCACCGGGGAGCTGTTTTTT. Translation: CASSLGLADITGELFF.

Details on this clonotype: Given a much more abundant clone one base away, this may be a read error. V usage is TRBV27 and J usage is TRBJ2-2; 8 bases agree with TRBD2. CDR1 and CDR2 (germline): MNHEY, SMNVEV (reference sequence). The CDR3 contains 14 residues. The CDR3 coding sequence is TGTACCAGCAGTCAGGACGGGAGGGCCGGGGAGCTGTTTTTT. Its protein product is CTSSQDGRAGELFF.

The V and J genes are TRBV5-1 and TRBJ1-4, with D maybe TRBD1 (6 bases). Germline values: CDR1 SGHRS, CDR2 YFSETQ. This CDR3 comprises 14 residues. Trimming removed 4 bases at V and 5 bases at J, with 12 bases between. The chain's CDR3 is CASSVKGGNEKLFF. In nucleotides, the CDR3 is TGCGCCAGCAGCGTGAAAGGGGGGAATGAAAAACTGTTTTTT.

Ten or more counts support this clonotype. The genes are TRBV6-2 or TRBV6-3 and TRBJ2-4, with 9 bases identical to TRBD1. Germline-derived CDR1 and CDR2 are MNHEY and SVGEGT. V lost 6 bases to trimming and J lost 2 bases; unmatched junction nucleotides: 8. The length of the CDR3 is 16 residues. DNA for the CDR3: TGTGCCAGCAGGGACCGGGACAGGGATACCAAAAACATTCAGTACTTC. Translating it yields CASRDRDRDTKNIQYF.